This is a list of T cell receptor beta chains from one sample in a study of PD-1 blockade in classical Hodgkin lymphoma. Here immunoSEQ multiplex PCR was the method, and the copy in TCRdb shows in-frame clones only, minus some. The repertoire holds about 9,600 clones, with 92% as singletons. Sequenced material: peripheral blood mononuclear cells (PBMCs), taken at baseline. Receptors originate from a human donor with classical Hodgkin lymphoma. Each CDR3 is given with its conserved first and last residue. Fields, in order: D gene, V gene, clone size, J gene, CDR3 DNA, CDR3 protein. D genes are given only for firm matches. The size entry is marked missing in some rows and otherwise reads once, few, many or a size class.

TRBD1	TRBV5-1	.	TRBJ1-5	TGCGCCAGCAGCGAGACAGGGAGCAATCAGCCCCAGCATTTT	CASSETGSNQPQHF
TRBD1	TRBV30	.	TRBJ1-2	TGTGCCTGTTTTAGACAGGGGCAGATCTATGGCTACACCTTC	CACFRQGQIYGYTF
.	TRBV19	.	TRBJ2-7	TGTGCCAGTAGTATAGATGTCGGACCCAACTACGAGCAGTACTTC	CASSIDVGPNYEQYF
.	TRBV30	.	TRBJ2-2	TGTGCCTGGATTGGCCCAAGAGATTACACCGGGGAGCTGTTTTTT	CAWIGPRDYTGELFF
.	TRBV29-1	.	TRBJ1-1	TGCAGCGCTGTAGTTGCGGGTATGTGGACTGAAGCTTTCTTT	CSAVVAGMWTEAFF
TRBD1	TRBV30	.	TRBJ1-2	TGTGCCTGGAGTGCAATGACAGGGGGCATCGGCTATGGCTACACCTTC	CAWSAMTGGIGYGYTF
.	TRBV28	.	TRBJ1-2	TGTGCCAGCAGTTCACCCATCCGACTTGCTTATGGCTACACCTTC	CASSSPIRLAYGYTF
.	TRBV19	.	TRBJ2-1	TGTGCCAGTAGTATTTCAGGCTACAATGAGCAGTTCTTC	CASSISGYNEQFF
.	TRBV2	.	TRBJ2-5	TGTGCCAGCAGTGCTCTTGGCGGGAATGACCCCCAGTACTTC	CASSALGGNDPQYF
TRBD1	TRBV7-9	once	TRBJ1-1	TGTGCCAGCAGCCCAGGGGGTAGGGACACTGAAGCTTTCTTT	CASSPGGRDTEAFF
.	TRBV9	.	TRBJ1-5	TGTGCCAGCAGCTTAGGGAATCAGCCCCAGCATTTT	CASSLGNQPQHF
.	TRBV29-1	.	TRBJ2-7	TGCAGCGTGGCTAAGGGGGACGCCGGGGGCGAGCAGTACTTC	CSVAKGDAGGEQYF
.	TRBV9	.	TRBJ1-1	TGTGCCAGCAGCCCACGGGGGGGCAGGGGTGCCACTGAAGCTTTCTTT	CASSPRGGRGATEAFF
TRBD1	TRBV9	once	TRBJ1-5	TGTGCCAGCAGCGCAGGGACAGGGACTGGTAAAGAGCCCCAGCATTTT	CASSAGTGTGKEPQHF
TRBD1	TRBV19	once	TRBJ2-1	TGTGCCAGTATTGGGCCGGGGACAGGGGACAATGAGCAGTTCTTC	CASIGPGTGDNEQFF
TRBD1	TRBV6-1	.	TRBJ2-7	TGTGCCAGCAGTTTGACAGGGTTAACACTCGAGCAGTACTTC	CASSLTGLTLEQYF
.	TRBV5-8	.	TRBJ2-1	TGTGCCAGCAGCCTTAGCGGAAATTCCTACAATGAGCAGTTCTTC	CASSLSGNSYNEQFF
TRBD1	TRBV7-6	.	TRBJ2-6	TGTGCCAGCAGCTTAGTATTGGGACAGGCGAGCTCTGGGGCCAACGTCCTGACTTTC	CASSLVLGQASSGANVLTF
TRBD1	TRBV13	.	TRBJ1-2	TGTGCCAGCAGCTCCGTGACAGGGACTCATCCAGCAGATGGCTACACCTTC	CASSSVTGTHPADGYTF
.	TRBV25-1	.	TRBJ2-3	TGTGCCAGCAGTGAAGGCGGCCGCAGTACGCAGTATTTT	CASSEGGRSTQYF
.	TRBV9	.	TRBJ2-3	TGTGCCAGCAGCGTTGAGACAGCTAGCACAGATACGCAGTATTTT	CASSVETASTDTQYF
.	TRBV6-4	.	TRBJ2-7	TGTGCCAGCAGTGACACCTCCTACGAGCAGTACTTC	CASSDTSYEQYF
.	TRBV27	.	TRBJ2-7	TGTGCCAGCAGCTACCGGGCCATAGGACGGACCCACGAGCAGTACTTC	CASSYRAIGRTHEQYF
TRBD2	TRBV27	.	TRBJ2-3	TGTGCCAGCAGTTTATCGCGGCTAGCGGCTAGCACAGATACGCAGTATTTT	CASSLSRLAASTDTQYF
TRBD2	TRBV7-6	.	TRBJ2-1	TGTGCCAGCAGCTTAGAATCGGCGGGAGGGAAACACAATGAGCAGTTCTTC	CASSLESAGGKHNEQFF
.	TRBV27	.	TRBJ2-7	TGTGCCAGCAGGGCCGACCGGACCTACGAGCAGTACTTC	CASRADRTYEQYF
.	TRBV5-6	.	TRBJ1-5	TGTGCCAGCAGCTTGGGCGCGAGGGGAGGGAACAATCAGCCCCAGCATTTT	CASSLGARGGNNQPQHF
TRBD2	TRBV19	.	TRBJ2-1	TGTGCCAGTAGTATTATTTTAGGGACTAGGGGTTTCAATGAGCAGTTCTTC	CASSIILGTRGFNEQFF
.	TRBV30	.	TRBJ1-4	TGTGCCTGGAGTGGGGGGGCGCGGGAAAAACTGTTTTTT	CAWSGGAREKLFF
.	TRBV19	.	TRBJ2-3	TGTGCCAGTAGTCAACAGGGTTTTTCAGATACGCAGTATTTT	CASSQQGFSDTQYF
.	TRBV19	.	TRBJ1-2	TGTGCCAGTAGAACCGTTGGGCCGACTTTTTATGGCTACACCTTC	CASRTVGPTFYGYTF
.	TRBV4-2	.	TRBJ1-2	TGTGCCAGCAGCCAAGTATCTATTGGTCACGAGGGCTACACCTTC	CASSQVSIGHEGYTF
.	TRBV5-6	.	TRBJ1-4	TGTGCCAGCAGCTTGCTTCGGGAAAAACTGTTTTTT	CASSLLREKLFF
.	TRBV12-5	.	TRBJ1-1	TGTGCTAGTGGTCTGGGGGGGATCACTGAAGCTTTCTTT	CASGLGGITEAFF
.	TRBV15	.	TRBJ1-5	TGTGCCACCGGCTACGACAGGAGACAGCCCCAGCATTTT	CATGYDRRQPQHF
.	TRBV5-1	.	TRBJ2-5	TGCGCCAGCAGCTTGGAAGGGAATATGGAGACCCAATACTTC	CASSLEGNMETQYF
.	TRBV7-8	.	TRBJ2-7	TGTGCCAGCAGCCCTCCTAAGGGCTACTACGAGCAGTACTTC	CASSPPKGYYEQYF
TRBD2	TRBV4-1	.	TRBJ2-7	TGCGCCAGCAGCCAACCGACTAGCGGGAGAGGATACGAGCAGTACTTC	CASSQPTSGRGYEQYF
TRBD2	TRBV25-1	.	TRBJ2-3	TGTGCCAGCAGTGAATCCTCGACTAGCGGGTTCACAGATACGCAGTATTTT	CASSESSTSGFTDTQYF
.	TRBV28	.	TRBJ2-7	TGTGCCAGTAAGGTGAGCTCCTACGAGCAGTACTTC	CASKVSSYEQYF
TRBD2	TRBV5-1	.	TRBJ2-1	TGCGCCAGCAGGAGTCAGGGGTGGGCTAGCGGGAGCCCATACAATGAGCAGTTCTTC	CASRSQGWASGSPYNEQFF
.	TRBV7-8	.	TRBJ2-2	TGTGCCAGCAGCCCGGAGCTAGCTACCGGGGAGCTGTTTTTT	CASSPELATGELFF
.	TRBV12-5	.	TRBJ1-6	TGTGCTATCGGGGCGCTATCTAATTCACCCCTCCACTTT	CAIGALSNSPLHF
.	TRBV11-2	.	TRBJ1-5	TGTGCCAGCAGCTTAGGGGAGGGGGGCAATCAGCCCCAGCATTTT	CASSLGEGGNQPQHF
.	TRBV6-6	.	TRBJ1-2	TGTGCCAGCAGTTACAGGGGATTCCATGGCTACACCTTC	CASSYRGFHGYTF
.	TRBV9	.	TRBJ2-7	TGTGCCAGCAGCCCAGGACCAGGAGGCTACGAGCAGTACTTC	CASSPGPGGYEQYF
.	TRBV6-7	.	TRBJ2-6	TGTGCCAGCAGAAAAGTCTCTGGGGCCAACGTCCTGACTTTC	CASRKVSGANVLTF
TRBD2	TRBV7-2	.	TRBJ2-7	TGTGCCAGCAGCTTAGCGGGGGGGGTCCCCTACGAGCAGTACTTC	CASSLAGGVPYEQYF
.	TRBV9	.	TRBJ2-7	TGTGCCAGCAGCGTAACTTCCCGGGGGACAGAATACTTC	CASSVTSRGTEYF
.	TRBV7-6	once	TRBJ1-3	TGTGCCAGCAGCTTAGGGGGCTCTGGAAACACCATATATTTT	CASSLGGSGNTIYF
.	TRBV11-3	.	TRBJ2-7	TGTGCCAGCAGCTTGCCCCTCCCAGCGGGCTCCTACGAGCAGTACTTC	CASSLPLPAGSYEQYF
TRBD2	TRBV29-1	.	TRBJ2-7	TGCAGCCCAAGACTAGCGGACACCTACGAGCAGTACTTC	CSPRLADTYEQYF
.	TRBV28	.	TRBJ1-5	TGTGCCAGCAGTTCCATCAGCGAGCCGAACTTAAATTTT	CASSSISEPNLNF
TRBD1	TRBV6-5	.	TRBJ1-1	TGTGCCAGCAGTTACTCTGGGACAGTGAACACTGAAGCTTTCTTT	CASSYSGTVNTEAFF
.	TRBV7-9	.	TRBJ2-3	TGTGCCAGCAGCCGAATCCGGGTTTACACAGATACGCAGTATTTT	CASSRIRVYTDTQYF